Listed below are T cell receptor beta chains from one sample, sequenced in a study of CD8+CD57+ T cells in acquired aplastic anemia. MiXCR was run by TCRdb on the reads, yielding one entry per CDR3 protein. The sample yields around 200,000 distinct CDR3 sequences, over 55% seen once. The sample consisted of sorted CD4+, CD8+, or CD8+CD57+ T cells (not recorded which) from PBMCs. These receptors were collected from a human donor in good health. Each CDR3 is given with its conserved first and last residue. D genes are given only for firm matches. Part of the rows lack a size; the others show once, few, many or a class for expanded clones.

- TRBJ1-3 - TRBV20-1 CSARDLVAWHIYF TGCAGTGCTAGAGATCTCGTCGCCTGGCACATATATTTT
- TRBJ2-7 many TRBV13 CASSSVGEQYF TGTGCCAGCAGCTCGGTGGGCGAGCAGTACTTC
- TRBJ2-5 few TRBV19 CASSIFGVSQETQYF TGTGCCAGTAGTATCTTCGGGGTCTCTCAAGAGACCCAGTACTTC
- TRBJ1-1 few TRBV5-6 CASGRARPGEAFF TGTGCCAGCGGCAGGGCGCGGCCCGGTGAAGCTTTCTTT
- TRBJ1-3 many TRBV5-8 CASSLGVGNTIYF TGTGCCAGCAGCTTGGGCGTTGGAAACACCATATATTTT
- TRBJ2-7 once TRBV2 CASSDRGASYEQYF TGCGCCAGCAGTGATCGGGGGGCCTCCTACGAGCAGTACTTC
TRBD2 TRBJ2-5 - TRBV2 CASKRTSGGASETQYF TGTGCCAGCAAACGGACTAGCGGGGGGGCCTCGGAGACCCAGTACTTC
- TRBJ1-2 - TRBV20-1 CSQGTVDGYTF TGCAGTCAGGGGACGGTGGATGGCTACACCTTC
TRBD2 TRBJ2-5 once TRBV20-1 CSARVAGLAAETQYF TGCAGTGCTAGAGTAGCGGGACTAGCCGCGGAGACCCAGTACTTC
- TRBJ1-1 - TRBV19 CASSIGGLPEAFF TGTGCCAGTAGTATCGGGGGGCTTCCTGAAGCTTTCTTT
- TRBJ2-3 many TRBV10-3 CATLGETGGTDTQYF TGTGCCACCCTTGGGGAGACGGGAGGCACAGATACGCAGTATTTT
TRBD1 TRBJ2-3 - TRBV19 CASSIGQGAEDTQYF TGTGCCAGTAGTATTGGGCAGGGGGCTGAAGATACGCAGTATTTT
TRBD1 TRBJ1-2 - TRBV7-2 CASSSTGGLIYGYTF TGTGCCAGCAGCTCGACAGGGGGCCTGATCTATGGCTACACCTTC
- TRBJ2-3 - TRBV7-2 CASSFERGTQYF TGTGCCAGCAGCTTTGAACGAGGTACGCAGTATTTT
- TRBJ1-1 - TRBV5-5 CASSAGFTEAFF TGTGCCAGCAGCGCAGGATTCACTGAAGCTTTCTTT
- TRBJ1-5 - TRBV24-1 CATSAGGNQPQHF TGTGCCACCAGTGCCGGGGGCAATCAGCCCCAGCATTTT
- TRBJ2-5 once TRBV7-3 CASSLEGRPRDQYF TGTGCCAGCAGCTTGGAGGGCAGGCCCCGGGACCAGTACTTC
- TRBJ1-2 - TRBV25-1 CASSKGTKQGANFYGYTF TGTGCCAGCAGTAAGGGTACTAAACAGGGCGCAAACTTTTATGGCTACACCTTC
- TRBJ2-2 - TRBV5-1 CASSRQDTNTGELFF TGCGCCAGCAGCCGCCAGGATACGAACACCGGGGAGCTGTTTTTT
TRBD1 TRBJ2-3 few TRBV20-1 CSAEGQGRDTQYF TGCAGTGCCGAAGGACAGGGACGAGATACGCAGTATTTT
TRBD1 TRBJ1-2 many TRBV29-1 CSVVGQGFYGYTF TGCAGCGTCGTAGGACAGGGCTTTTATGGCTACACCTTC
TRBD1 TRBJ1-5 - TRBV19 CASSTGWDSKQPQHF TGTGCCAGTAGTACCGGCTGGGACAGTAAACAGCCCCAGCATTTT
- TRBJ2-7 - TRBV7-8 CASSLLQGSAEQYF TGTGCCAGCAGCTTATTACAAGGGAGTGCCGAGCAGTACTTC
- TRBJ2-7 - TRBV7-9 CASSFAEEQYF TGTGCCAGCAGCTTTGCTGAGGAGCAGTACTTC
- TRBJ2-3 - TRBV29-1 CSVSRGDTQYF TGCAGCGTTTCCAGGGGAGATACGCAGTATTTT
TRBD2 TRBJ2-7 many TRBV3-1 CASSKGLAEPTEQYF TGTGCCAGCAGCAAGGGACTAGCGGAGCCCACGGAGCAGTACTTC
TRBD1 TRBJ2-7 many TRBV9 CASSVATTGSSYEQYF TGTGCCAGCAGCGTAGCTACGACAGGGAGCTCCTACGAGCAGTACTTC
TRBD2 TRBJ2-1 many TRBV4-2 CASSQAAGGEVNEQFF TGTGCCAGCAGCCAAGCAGCGGGGGGGGAGGTTAATGAGCAGTTCTTC
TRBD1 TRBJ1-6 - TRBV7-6 CASSIGQGVGNSPLHF TGTGCCAGCAGCATCGGACAGGGGGTTGGAAATTCACCCCTCCACTTT
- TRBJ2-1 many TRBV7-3 CASSLTQVAGSEQFF TGTGCCAGCAGCTTAACGCAGGTGGCAGGGAGTGAGCAGTTCTTC
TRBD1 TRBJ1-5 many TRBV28 CASRGQGLSNQPQHF TGTGCCAGCAGAGGACAGGGTCTGAGCAATCAGCCCCAGCATTTT
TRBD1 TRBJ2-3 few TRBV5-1 CASSWGTGATDTQYF TGCGCCAGCAGCTGGGGGACAGGGGCGACAGATACGCAGTATTTT
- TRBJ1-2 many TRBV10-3 CATFRAEQGSYGYTF TGTGCCACCTTTAGGGCAGAACAGGGATCTTATGGCTACACCTTC
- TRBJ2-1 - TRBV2 CASSGVSPFF TGTGCCAGCAGTGGGGTGTCCCCGTTCTTC
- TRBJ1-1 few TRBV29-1 CSVESQGGTEAFF TGCAGCGTTGAAAGTCAGGGAGGGACTGAAGCTTTCTTT
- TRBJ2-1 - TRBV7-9 CASSRGLENEQFF TGTGCCAGCAGCCGAGGCTTGGAAAATGAGCAGTTCTTC
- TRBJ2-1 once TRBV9 CASSVDRGEQFF TGTGCCAGCAGCGTAGATCGGGGTGAGCAGTTCTTC
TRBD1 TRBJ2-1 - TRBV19 CASSFDRELYNEQFF TGTGCCAGTAGTTTCGACAGGGAACTTTACAATGAGCAGTTCTTC
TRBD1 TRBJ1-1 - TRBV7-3 CASSRQGRSTEAFF TGTGCCAGCAGCCGACAGGGCCGGAGCACTGAAGCTTTCTTT
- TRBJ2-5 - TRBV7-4 CVSSAGGETQYF TGTGTCAGCAGTGCTGGGGGAGAGACCCAGTACTTC
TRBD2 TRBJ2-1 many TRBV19 CASSIQAGSYNEQFF TGTGCCAGTAGTATCCAAGCGGGGTCCTACAATGAGCAGTTCTTC
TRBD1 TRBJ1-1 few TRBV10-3 CAIIAQGSTEAFF TGTGCCATCATTGCACAGGGGAGCACTGAAGCTTTCTTT
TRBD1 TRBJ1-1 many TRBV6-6 CASSYHPGTENTEAFF TGTGCCAGCAGTTACCACCCAGGGACAGAGAACACTGAAGCTTTCTTT
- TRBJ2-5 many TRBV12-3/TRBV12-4 CASSFWAGKYQETQYF TGTGCCAGCAGTTTTTGGGCAGGCAAGTACCAAGAGACCCAGTACTTC
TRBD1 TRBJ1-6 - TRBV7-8 CASRPNRGSSYNSPLHF TGTGCCAGCAGACCGAACAGGGGGAGCTCCTATAATTCACCCCTCCACTTT
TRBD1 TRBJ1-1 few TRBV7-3 CASSLTGTHTEAFF TGTGCCAGCAGCCTGACAGGGACGCACACTGAAGCTTTCTTT
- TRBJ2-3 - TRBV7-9 CASSAGAGGTDTQYF TGTGCCAGCAGCGCGGGGGCGGGAGGCACAGATACGCAGTATTTT
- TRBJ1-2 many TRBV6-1 CASSEGLDGHYGYTF TGTGCCAGCAGTGAAGGCCTGGACGGACACTATGGCTACACCTTC